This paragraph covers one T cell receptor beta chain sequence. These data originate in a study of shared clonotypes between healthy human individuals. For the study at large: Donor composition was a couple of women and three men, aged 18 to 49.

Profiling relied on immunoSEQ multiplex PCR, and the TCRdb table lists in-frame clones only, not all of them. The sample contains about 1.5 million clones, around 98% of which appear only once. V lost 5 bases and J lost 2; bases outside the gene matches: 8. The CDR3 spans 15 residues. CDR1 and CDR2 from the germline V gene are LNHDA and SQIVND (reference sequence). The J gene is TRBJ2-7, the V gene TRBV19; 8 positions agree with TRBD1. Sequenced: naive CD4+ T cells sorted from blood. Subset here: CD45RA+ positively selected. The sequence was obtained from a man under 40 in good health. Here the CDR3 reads CASSLRTGFPYEQYF. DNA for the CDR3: TGTGCCAGTAGTCTCAGGACAGGGTTTCCCTACGAGCAGTACTTC.